What follows describes a single TCR beta chain. Antigen: not known. The germline V gene encodes CDR1 MGHRA and CDR2 YSYEKL. The CDR3 is 12 residues long. Trimming took off 3 bases at V and 8 bases at J, with 10 bases between the two ends. These data originate in a study of glioma-infiltrating T cells after dendritic cell vaccination. Primers: 60 V beta forward and 13 J beta reverse. Sequencing used immunoSEQ multiplex PCR; TCRdb keeps in-frame clones, though not all of them. Among 98,000 or so clones listed, around 80% were seen once. Time point denoted: after dendritic cell vaccination, including at tumor progression/relapse. Isocitrate dehydrogenase mutation was absent in all glioblastoma patients. Findings of the study overall: No direct clonality-survival link was found; a diverse polyclonal response may matter.

The sequence derives from a human donor with glioblastoma. The V gene is TRBV4-1, the J gene TRBJ1-2; D is uncertain. Specimen: blood, collected after dendritic cell vaccination. CDR3 amino acids: CASSQVLGGYTF. The CDR3 DNA is TGCGCCAGCAGCCAGGTACTAGGGGGCTACACCTTC.